These 23 T cell receptor beta chains came from one sample sequenced in a study of T cell responses to AZD1222 COVID-19 vaccine. Data came from immunoSEQ multiplex PCR; TCRdb stores just in-frame clones and leaves some out. The table has around 160,000 clones, approximately 94% seen once; the top ten hold under 2%. The specimen was peripheral blood, collected on day 0 of AZD1222 vaccination. The receptors originated from an adult in good health.

The genes are TRBV19 and TRBJ2-1; D is undetermined. Germline V gene sequence: CDR1 LNHDA, CDR2 SQIVND (reference sequence). The germline V and J ends were trimmed by 3 bases and 0 bases, with 12 bases remaining between them. This CDR3 contains 16 residues. In DNA, the CDR3 is TGTGCCAGTAGTATTCTCCCGGTTAGCTCCTACAATGAGCAGTTCTTC. It codes for CASSILPVSSYNEQFF.

The V call is TRBV28, the J call TRBJ1-5; no definite D call. Trimming took off 3 bases at V and 1 base at J, with 4 bases between the two ends. CDR3 length: 13 residues. The germline gives CDR1 MDHEN, CDR2 SYDVKM. As DNA, the CDR3 is TGTGCCAGCAGTTTTGACAGCAATCAGCCCCAGCATTTT. This translates into CASSFDSNQPQHF. Together with reference TRBV28 and TRBJ1-5, the CDR3 gives the full variable domain: DVKVTQSSRYLVKRTGEKVFLECVQDMDHENMFWYRQDPGLGLRLIYFSYDVKMKEKGDIPEGYSVSREKKERFSLILESASTNQTSMYLCASSFDSNQPQHFGDGTRLSIL.

This chain links TRBV4-1 with TRBJ1-2, with 7 bases matching TRBD1. The germline gives CDR1 MGHRA, CDR2 YSYEKL. J gave up 5 bases and V 4 bases, and 7 bases lay outside the gene matches. The CDR3 runs 14 residues. The CDR3 DNA is TGCGCCAGCAGCCCCGTCGGACAGGAGTATGGCTACACCTTC. It translates to CASSPVGQEYGYTF.

This chain links TRBV18 with TRBJ2-5; D unresolved. Germline lookup yields CDR1 KGHSH and CDR2 LQKENI. This CDR3 has 11 residues. Trimming took off 3 bases at V and 5 bases at J, with 4 bases between the two ends. CDR3 sequence (DNA): TGTGCCAGCTCACCCCGGGAGACCCAGTACTTC. Its translation is CASSPRETQYF.

The gene calls are TRBV27 and TRBJ2-7; D is possibly TRBD1 or TRBD2 (5 bases each). The CDR3 loop spans 15 amino acids. With 5 bases removed from V and 0 bases from J, the gap between germline ends came to 14 bases. Germline V gene lookup returns CDR1 MNHEY and CDR2 SMNVEV (reference sequence). CDR3: CASSPDGAFSYEQYF. The DNA of the CDR3 is TGTGCCAGCAGTCCTGACGGGGCCTTCTCCTACGAGCAGTACTTC.

This clone was observed once. In DNA form, the CDR3 reads TGTGCCAGCAGTTTTGGACGGAGCAATCAGCCCCAGCATTTT. Translation gives CASSFGRSNQPQHF. The J gene is TRBJ1-5, the V gene TRBV6-5; no firm D call. The V gene lost 4 bases and the J gene lost 1 base, with 8 bases spanning the gap. Germline CDR1 MNHEY, CDR2 SVGAGI. This CDR3 comprises 14 residues.

V and J are TRBV5-6 and TRBJ1-6; D ambiguous. Germline-derived CDR1 and CDR2 are SGHDT and YYEEEE. Trimming cost V 3 bases and J 7 bases, with 17 bases left between them. The CDR3 has 16 amino acids. CDR3 region: CASSSGRMTLNSPLHF. The DNA of the CDR3 is TGTGCCAGCAGCTCAGGACGGATGACCTTAAATTCACCCCTCCACTTT.

The rearrangement joins TRBV3-1 (or the pseudogene TRBV3-2) to TRBJ1-1; no clear D. This CDR3 is 13 amino acids long. Germline V gene data show CDR1 as LGHDT and CDR2 as YNNKEL (reference sequence). Trimming left V 3 bases short and J 1 base short, with 6 bases between. Written as DNA, the CDR3 is TGTGCCAGCAGCCAGGGCAGGAACACTGAAGCTTTCTTT. Translating it yields CASSQGRNTEAFF.

The chain links TRBV24-1 to TRBJ1-5; no definite D call. CDR3 length: 15 amino acids. The ends were cut back, 2 bases at V and 4 bases at J, with 11 bases in the middle. In germline, CDR1 is KGHDR, CDR2 SFDVKD. CDR3 residues: CATSDWAEWNQPQHF. The CDR3 nucleotides are TGTGCCACCAGTGATTGGGCAGAATGGAATCAGCCCCAGCATTTT.

The chain joins TRBV7-9 to TRBJ1-1; no reliable D call. Between the trimmed V and J ends, which lost 2 bases and 11 bases, there was a span of 15 bases. Per the germline V gene, CDR1 is SEHNR and CDR2 is FQNEAQ (reference sequence). CDR3 length: 13 residues. In DNA, the CDR3 is TGTGCCAGCAGCTTAAGGTCCGATACGGGGGCTTTCTTT. Translated: CASSLRSDTGAFF.

This clone was seen just once. The rearrangement uses TRBV29-1 and TRBJ2-5; 7 bases align to TRBD1. The CDR3 extends over 11 amino acids. Per germline, CDR1 SQVTM and CDR2 ANQGSEA. After removal of 4 bases from V and 6 bases from J, the junction contained 2 bases not matched to a gene. CDR3 sequence (DNA): TGCAGCGTTGCAGGGGGACAGACCCAGTACTTC. It is translated as CSVAGGQTQYF.

This clone was observed once. The rearrangement joins TRBV18 to TRBJ1-1; tentatively, D is TRBD1 (5 bases). V was pared by 1 base and J by 3 bases, with 12 bases between. Germline V gene sequence: CDR1 KGHSH, CDR2 LQKENI. The CDR3 is made up of 15 amino acids. CDR3 coding DNA: TGTGCCAGCTCACCACGGGGGGGGTTGGACACTGAAGCTTTCTTT. The encoded protein is CASSPRGGLDTEAFF.

This clone was recorded only once. The chain links TRBV7-9 to TRBJ2-7; 11 nucleotides align to TRBD2. The germline gives CDR1 SEHNR, CDR2 FQNEAQ (reference sequence). V shed 0 bases and J 3 bases; nucleotides not matched to a gene: 1. The CDR3 has 15 amino acids. The CDR3, as DNA: TGTGCCAGCAGCTTAGCGGGACTAGCGGACTACGAGCAGTACTTC. It specifies CASSLAGLADYEQYF.

This clone showed up just once. The CDR3 nucleotides are TGTGCCAGCAGCCCTTGGAGGGGGTCTGGAAACACCATATATTTT. Protein product: CASSPWRGSGNTIYF. The chain employs TRBV7-2 and TRBJ1-3, with D possibly matching TRBD1 (6 bases). V gave up 5 bases and J gave up 1 base, with 12 bases separating them. The CDR3 loop spans 15 amino acids. Germline assignment: CDR1 SGHTA and CDR2 FQGNSA.

V is TRBV6-4 and J is TRBJ2-2, with D perhaps matching TRBD1 (6 bases). V was shortened by 3 bases and J by 7 bases, with 9 bases between the two germline ends. The CDR3 has 13 amino acids. The germline V gene has CDR1 MRHNA and CDR2 SNTAGT. CDR3 in DNA: TGTGCCAGCAGTGAAACAGGGAACGGGGAGCTGTTTTTT. Translation gives CASSETGNGELFF.

The rearrangement uses TRBV7-2 and TRBJ1-6, with D unresolved. From germline, CDR1 is SGHTA and CDR2 FQGNSA. V lost 5 bases to trimming and J lost 6 bases, with 14 bases between them. The CDR3 spans 15 residues. In DNA form, the CDR3 reads TGTGCCAGCAGCCCTACGCGTGGGTTTAATTCACCCCTCCACTTT. This codes for CASSPTRGFNSPLHF.

This sequence joins TRBV5-8 and TRBJ1-5; TRBD1 is a possible D gene (6 bases). V gave up 2 bases and J gave up 3 bases, with 12 bases separating them. Germline V gives CDR1 SGHTS, CDR2 YDEGEE. The CDR3 is 15 amino acids. In DNA, the CDR3 is TGTGCCAGCAGCTTTACAGGGCCCATCAATCAGCCCCAGCATTTT. Its translation is CASSFTGPINQPQHF.

The chain carries TRBV7-8 and TRBJ2-3; either TRBD1 or TRBD2 may supply D (6 bases each). Germline CDR1 reads SGHVS; CDR2 reads FQNEAQ. Trimming shortened V by 1 base and J by 3 bases, and 11 bases separated the two germline ends. This CDR3 has 15 amino acids. The chain's CDR3 is CASSLERRGTDTQYF. The CDR3, as DNA: TGTGCCAGCAGCTTAGAGAGGAGGGGGACAGATACGCAGTATTTT.

The CDR3 here is CASIGTQSYEQYF. The CDR3 nucleotides read TGTGCCAGTATCGGGACTCAGTCCTACGAGCAGTACTTC. The V gene is TRBV12-3 or TRBV12-4, the J gene TRBJ2-7; weak D call: TRBD2 (6 bases). V was cut by 9 bases and J by 1 base, with 13 bases left in between. The CDR3 runs 13 residues.

This clone turned up a few times. This chain connects TRBV6-5 to TRBJ1-1; a possible D gene is TRBD1 (5 bases). Germline CDR1 reads MNHEY; CDR2 reads SVGAGI. The CDR3 consists of 14 residues. V was pared by 6 bases and J by 1 base, with 12 bases between. The CDR3 reads CASRKQASNTEAFF. The CDR3 bases are TGTGCCAGCAGAAAACAGGCGTCGAACACTGAAGCTTTCTTT.

The V and J genes are TRBV18 and TRBJ2-6, with TRBD1 as a possible D gene (5 bases). Germline assignment: CDR1 KGHSH and CDR2 LQKENI. V dropped 6 bases and J dropped 4 bases, with 10 bases sitting between them. This CDR3 spans 14 amino acids. The CDR3 reads CASSPGSGANVLTF. The CDR3 nucleotides read TGTGCCAGCTCCCCAGGGTCCGGGGCCAACGTCCTGACTTTC.

The rearrangement uses TRBV20-1 and TRBJ2-7; unclear D gene. Trimming took 3 bases from V and 3 from J, leaving 9 bases between them. There are 12 residues in the CDR3. CDR1 is DFQATT and CDR2 is SNEGSKA in the germline V gene (reference sequence). In nucleotides, the CDR3 is TGCAGTGCTAGTTTAGGTGACTACGAGCAGTACTTC. It translates to CSASLGDYEQYF.

This chain uses TRBV6-5 with TRBJ2-7; D not resolved. CDR1 and CDR2 from the germline V gene are MNHEY and SVGAGI. V was clipped by 6 bases and J by 2 bases, with 11 bases between them. The CDR3 runs to 13 residues. In DNA, the CDR3 is TGTGCCAGCAGCAATCAACCTACCTACGAGCAGTACTTC. This encodes CASSNQPTYEQYF.